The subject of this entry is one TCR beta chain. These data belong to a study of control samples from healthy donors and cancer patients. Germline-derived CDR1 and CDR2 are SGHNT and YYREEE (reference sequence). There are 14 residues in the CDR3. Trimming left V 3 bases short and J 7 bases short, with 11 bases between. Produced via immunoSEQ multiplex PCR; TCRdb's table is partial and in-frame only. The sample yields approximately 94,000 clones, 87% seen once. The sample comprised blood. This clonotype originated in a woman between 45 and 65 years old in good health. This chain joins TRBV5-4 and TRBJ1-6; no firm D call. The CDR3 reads CASSSRKENSPLHF. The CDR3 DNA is TGTGCCAGCAGCTCGAGGAAGGAAAATTCACCCCTCCACTTT.